This T cell receptor (beta chain) originates from a study of blood T cell repertoires in COVID-19 (dated by TCRdb to 2020 to 2021). Looking at the study overall: Samples from collaborators originated in the United States, Italy and Spain and spanned both the acute and convalescent phases of COVID-19. The material from the prospective study consisted of cDNA or gDNA derived from T cells, B-cell-depleted T cells, or PBMCs. The dataset comprised deeply sampled blood TCRbeta repertoires from subjects exposed to, actively infected with, or recovered from COVID-19. The repertoires were released in a freely available public database intended as a resource for research on the immune response to SARS-CoV-2. The samples were drawn from two sources: the first 160 participants of the ongoing ImmuneRACE study, and 1,200 or so subjects contributed by 6 global collaborators. The sample metadata nearly always contained a de-identified subject ID, COVID-19 status, age in years and sex. Where available, HLA class I and class II types were obtained from metadata supplied by the sample provider rather than from assay-based typing.

TCRbeta CDR3 regions were amplified from genomic DNA using the immunoSEQ Assay, a bias-controlled multiplex PCR. For the original study's pipeline: The number of nucleated cells in each sample was estimated from the amplification of reference gene primers within the assay. To quantify the absolute abundance of each unique TCRbeta CDR3 rearrangement, sequence reads were collapsed and filtered. For each sample, productive Simpson clonality was calculated as the square root of Simpson's diversity index across productive rearrangements. TCRdb holds this immuneACCESS table with in-frame rearrangements only. Some clones are missing; in checked studies, unresolved V genes explain under half, and the rest has no known cause. For V, J and clone size, that table is used; D and trimming come from the DNA. The sample yields more than 200,000 clones; approximately 80% were counted once. 8% to 11% of the sample goes to the ten largest clones.

Points the paper makes about the study in general: Clinical and demographic metadata were provided uncurated, with the amount varying by source and participant.

In the germline V gene, CDR1 corresponds to SGDLS and CDR2 to YYNGEE. V is cut by 0 bases and J by 5 bases, and the space between the germline ends is 16 bases. Including the terminal cysteine and phenylalanine, the CDR3 comprises 16 residues. CDR3 DNA is the only sequence kept; it has 48 bases, read in frame from the first base. Remarks on this clone: Its binding antigen is unknown. No per-base quality is available; no much larger clone lies one base away.

In Seattle, one collaborating source enrolled patients while the infection was active and tracked those patients longitudinally over the course of disease. The collaborating institutions used their own protocols to collect whole blood in K2EDTA tubes. For TCRbeta analysis, collaborators shipped samples in one of three forms: frozen whole blood, isolated PBMCs, or DNA extracted from either of those sample types. The sequence joins TRBV9 to TRBJ2-3; perhaps TRBD2 is the D gene, with 6 bases matching. The source of this sequence is an elderly woman with COVID-19, enrolled during active disease. Sequencing was performed on peripheral blood. The DNA sequence is given as TGTGCCAGCAGCGTAGCATTGCGGGGTGGGAGAGATACGCAGTATTTT. Translated, this gives CASSVALRGGRDTQYF.